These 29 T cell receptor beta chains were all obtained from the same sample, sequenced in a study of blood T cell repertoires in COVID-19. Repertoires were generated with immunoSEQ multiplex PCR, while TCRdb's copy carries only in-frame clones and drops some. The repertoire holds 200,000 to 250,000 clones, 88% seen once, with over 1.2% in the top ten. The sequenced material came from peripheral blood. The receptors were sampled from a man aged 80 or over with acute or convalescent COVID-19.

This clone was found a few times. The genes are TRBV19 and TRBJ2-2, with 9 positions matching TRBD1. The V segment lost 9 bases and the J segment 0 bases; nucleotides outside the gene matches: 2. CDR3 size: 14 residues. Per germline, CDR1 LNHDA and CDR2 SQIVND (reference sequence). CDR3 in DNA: TGTGCCAGCCGACAGGGGGCGAACACCGGGGAGCTGTTTTTT. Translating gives CASRQGANTGELFF. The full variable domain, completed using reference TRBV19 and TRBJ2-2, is DGGITQSPKYLFRKEGQNVTLSCEQNLNHDAMYWYRQDPGQGLRLIYYSQIVNDFQKGDIAEGYSVSREKKESFPLTVTSAQKNPTAFYLCASRQGANTGELFFGEGSRLTVL.

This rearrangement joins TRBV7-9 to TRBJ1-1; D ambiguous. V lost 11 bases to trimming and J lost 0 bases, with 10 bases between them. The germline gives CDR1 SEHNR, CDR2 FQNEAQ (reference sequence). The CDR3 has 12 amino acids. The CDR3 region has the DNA TGTGCCTTACAGAAGATGAACACTGAAGCTTTCTTT. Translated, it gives CALQKMNTEAFF.

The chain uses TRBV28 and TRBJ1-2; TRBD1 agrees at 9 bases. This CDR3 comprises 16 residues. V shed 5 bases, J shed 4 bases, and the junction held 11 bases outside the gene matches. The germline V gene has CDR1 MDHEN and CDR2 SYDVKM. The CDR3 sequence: CASSGQGSPHLYGYTF. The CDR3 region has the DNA TGTGCCAGCAGTGGACAGGGGTCCCCGCATCTCTATGGCTACACCTTC.

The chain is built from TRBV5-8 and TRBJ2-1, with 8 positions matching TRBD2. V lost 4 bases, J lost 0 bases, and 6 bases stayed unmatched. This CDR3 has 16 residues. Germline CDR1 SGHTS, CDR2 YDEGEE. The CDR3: CASSRGLAGSYNEQFF. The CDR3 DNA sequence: TGTGCCAGCAGCCGGGGGCTAGCGGGCTCCTACAATGAGCAGTTCTTC.

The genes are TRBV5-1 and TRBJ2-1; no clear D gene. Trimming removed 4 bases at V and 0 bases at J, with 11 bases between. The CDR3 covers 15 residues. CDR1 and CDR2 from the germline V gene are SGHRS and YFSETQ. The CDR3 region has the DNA TGCGCCAGCAGCCTAGGTAGCTACTCCTACAATGAGCAGTTCTTC. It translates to CASSLGSYSYNEQFF.

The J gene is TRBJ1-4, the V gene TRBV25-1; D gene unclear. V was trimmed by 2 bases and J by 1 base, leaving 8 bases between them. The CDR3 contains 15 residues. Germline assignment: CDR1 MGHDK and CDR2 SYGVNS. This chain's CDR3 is CASSEPGRTNEKLFF. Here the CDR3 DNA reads TGTGCCAGCAGTGAACCCGGGAGAACTAATGAAAAACTGTTTTTT.

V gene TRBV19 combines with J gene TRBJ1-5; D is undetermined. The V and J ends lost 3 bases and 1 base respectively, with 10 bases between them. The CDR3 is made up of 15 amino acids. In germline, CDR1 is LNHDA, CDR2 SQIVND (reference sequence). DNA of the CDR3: TGTGCCAGTAGTATCGGAGGGTCGAGCAATCAGCCCCAGCATTTT. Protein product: CASSIGGSSNQPQHF.

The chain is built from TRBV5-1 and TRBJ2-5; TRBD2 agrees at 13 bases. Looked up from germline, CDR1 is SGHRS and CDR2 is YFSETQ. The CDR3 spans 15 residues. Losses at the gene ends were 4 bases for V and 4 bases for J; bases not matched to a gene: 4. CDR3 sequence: CASSGLAGVLETQYF. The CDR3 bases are TGCGCCAGCAGCGGACTAGCGGGAGTCCTAGAGACCCAGTACTTC.

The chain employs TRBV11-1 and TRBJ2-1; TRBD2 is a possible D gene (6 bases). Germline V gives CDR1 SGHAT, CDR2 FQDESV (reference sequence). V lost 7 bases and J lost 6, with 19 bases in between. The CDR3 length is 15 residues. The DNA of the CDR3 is TGTGCCAGCACTCCCGGGGGAGCCCTACGCAATGAGCAGTTCTTC. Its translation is CASTPGGALRNEQFF.

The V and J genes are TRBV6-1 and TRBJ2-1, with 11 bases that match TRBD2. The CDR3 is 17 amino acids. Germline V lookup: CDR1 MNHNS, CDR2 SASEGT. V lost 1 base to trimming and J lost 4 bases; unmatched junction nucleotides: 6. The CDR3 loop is CASSEGGSGRVYNEQFF. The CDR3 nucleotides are TGTGCCAGCAGTGAAGGGGGTAGCGGGAGGGTTTACAATGAGCAGTTCTTC.

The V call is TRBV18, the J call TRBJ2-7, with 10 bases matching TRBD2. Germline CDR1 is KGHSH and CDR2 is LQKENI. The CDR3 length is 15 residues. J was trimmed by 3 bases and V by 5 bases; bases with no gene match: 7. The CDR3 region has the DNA TGTGCCAGCTCAGCGCTAGCGGGAGCCCTCTACGAGCAGTACTTC. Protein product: CASSALAGALYEQYF.

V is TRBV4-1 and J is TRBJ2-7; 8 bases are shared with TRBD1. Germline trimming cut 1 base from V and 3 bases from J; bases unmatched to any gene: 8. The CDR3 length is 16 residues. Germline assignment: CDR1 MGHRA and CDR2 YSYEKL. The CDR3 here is CASSQGAQGAGYEQYF. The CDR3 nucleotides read TGCGCCAGCAGCCAAGGGGCCCAGGGGGCAGGCTACGAGCAGTACTTC.

The CDR3 DNA sequence: TGTGCCAGCAGCGGAAGAGACATCTATGGCTACACCTTC. This encodes CASSGRDIYGYTF. This chain joins TRBV6-2 or TRBV6-3 and TRBJ1-2; D is unclear. This CDR3 has 13 residues. Germline CDR1 is MNHEY and CDR2 is SVGEGT. V was trimmed by 6 bases and J by 4 bases, leaving 12 bases between them.

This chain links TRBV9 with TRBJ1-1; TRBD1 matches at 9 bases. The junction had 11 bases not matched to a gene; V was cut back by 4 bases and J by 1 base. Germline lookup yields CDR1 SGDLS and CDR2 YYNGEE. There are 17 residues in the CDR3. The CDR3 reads CASSLRPGQGGNTEAFF. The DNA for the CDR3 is TGTGCCAGCAGCCTACGACCGGGACAGGGTGGGAACACTGAAGCTTTCTTT.

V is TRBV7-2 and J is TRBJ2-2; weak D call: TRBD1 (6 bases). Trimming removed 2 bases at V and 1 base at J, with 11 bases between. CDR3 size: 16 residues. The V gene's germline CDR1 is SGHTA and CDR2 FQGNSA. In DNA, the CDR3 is TGTGCCAGCAGCTTAAATTCGGGACAGAACACCGGGGAGCTGTTTTTT. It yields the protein CASSLNSGQNTGELFF.

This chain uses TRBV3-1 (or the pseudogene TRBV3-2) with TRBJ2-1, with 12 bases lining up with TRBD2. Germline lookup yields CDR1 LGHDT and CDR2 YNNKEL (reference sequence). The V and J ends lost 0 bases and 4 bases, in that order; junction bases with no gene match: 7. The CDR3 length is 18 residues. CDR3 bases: TGTGCCAGCAGCCAAGAAGGGGCTAGCGGGGGGGGTTACAATGAGCAGTTCTTC. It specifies CASSQEGASGGGYNEQFF.

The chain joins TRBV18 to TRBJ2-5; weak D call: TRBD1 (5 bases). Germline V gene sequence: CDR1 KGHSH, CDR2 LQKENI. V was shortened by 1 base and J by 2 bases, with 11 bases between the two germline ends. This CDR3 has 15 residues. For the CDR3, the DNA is TGTGCCAGCTCACCACGGACACAAGCTCAAGAGACCCAGTACTTC. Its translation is CASSPRTQAQETQYF.

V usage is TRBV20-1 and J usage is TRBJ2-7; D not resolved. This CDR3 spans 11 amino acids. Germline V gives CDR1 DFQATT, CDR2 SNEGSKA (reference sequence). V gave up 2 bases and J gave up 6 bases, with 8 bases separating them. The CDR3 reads CSARLSPEQYF. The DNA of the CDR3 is TGCAGTGCTAGACTCAGTCCCGAGCAGTACTTC.

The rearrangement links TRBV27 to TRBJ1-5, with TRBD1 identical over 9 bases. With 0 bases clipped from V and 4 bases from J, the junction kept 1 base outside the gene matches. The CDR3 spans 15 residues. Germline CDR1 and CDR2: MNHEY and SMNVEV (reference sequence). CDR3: CASSLSTGGNQPQHF. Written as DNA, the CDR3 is TGTGCCAGCAGTTTATCGACAGGGGGGAATCAGCCCCAGCATTTT.

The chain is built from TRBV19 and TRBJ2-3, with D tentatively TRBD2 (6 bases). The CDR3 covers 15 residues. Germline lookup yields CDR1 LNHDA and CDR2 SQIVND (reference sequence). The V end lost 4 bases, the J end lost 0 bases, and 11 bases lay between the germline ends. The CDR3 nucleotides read TGTGCCAGTAGTAGCGGGGTAGCTAGCACAGATACGCAGTATTTT. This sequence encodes CASSSGVASTDTQYF.

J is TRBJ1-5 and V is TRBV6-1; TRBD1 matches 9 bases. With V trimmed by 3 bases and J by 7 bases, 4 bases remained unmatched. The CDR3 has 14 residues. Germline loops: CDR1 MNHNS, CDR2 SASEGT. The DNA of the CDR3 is TGTGCCAGCAGTGAGGTACAGGGGGCCCAGCCCCAGCATTTT. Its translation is CASSEVQGAQPQHF.

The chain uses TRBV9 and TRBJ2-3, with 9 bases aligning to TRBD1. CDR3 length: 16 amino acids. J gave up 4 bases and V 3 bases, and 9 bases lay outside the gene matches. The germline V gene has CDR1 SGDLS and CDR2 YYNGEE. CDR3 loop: CASSALPGQGSDTQYF. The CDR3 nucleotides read TGTGCCAGCAGCGCCCTGCCGGGACAGGGTTCAGATACGCAGTATTTT.

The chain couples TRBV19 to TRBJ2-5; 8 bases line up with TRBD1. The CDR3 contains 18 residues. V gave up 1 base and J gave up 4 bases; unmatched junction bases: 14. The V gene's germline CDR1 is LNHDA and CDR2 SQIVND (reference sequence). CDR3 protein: CASSIGSSVQGATETQYF. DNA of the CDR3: TGTGCCAGTAGTATAGGAAGCTCCGTCCAGGGGGCGACAGAGACCCAGTACTTC.

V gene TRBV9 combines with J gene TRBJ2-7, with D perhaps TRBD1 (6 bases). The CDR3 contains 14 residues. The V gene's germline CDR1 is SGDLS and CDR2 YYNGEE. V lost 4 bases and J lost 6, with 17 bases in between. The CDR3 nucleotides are TGTGCCAGCAGCCCCCGACAGGCGCAAGGCGAGCAGTACTTC. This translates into CASSPRQAQGEQYF.

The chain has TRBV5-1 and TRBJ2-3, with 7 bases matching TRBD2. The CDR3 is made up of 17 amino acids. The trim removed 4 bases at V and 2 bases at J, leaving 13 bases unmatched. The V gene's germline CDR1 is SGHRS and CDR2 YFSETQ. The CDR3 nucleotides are TGCGCCAGCAGCCCCCCTGTTGCTAGCGGCTCCACAGATACGCAGTATTTT. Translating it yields CASSPPVASGSTDTQYF.

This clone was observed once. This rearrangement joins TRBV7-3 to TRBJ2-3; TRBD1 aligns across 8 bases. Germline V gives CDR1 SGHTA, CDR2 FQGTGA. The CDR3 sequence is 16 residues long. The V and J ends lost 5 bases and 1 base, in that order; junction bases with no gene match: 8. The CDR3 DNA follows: TGTGCCAGCAGCCCCGGTGCGGGACAGGGCACAGATACGCAGTATTTT. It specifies CASSPGAGQGTDTQYF. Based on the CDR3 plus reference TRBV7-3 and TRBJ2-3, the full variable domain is GAGVSQTPSNKVTEKGKYVELRCDPISGHTALYWYRQSLGQGPEFLIYFQGTGAADDSGLPNDRFFAVRPEGSVSTLKIQRTERGDSAVYLCASSPGAGQGTDTQYFGPGTRLTVL.

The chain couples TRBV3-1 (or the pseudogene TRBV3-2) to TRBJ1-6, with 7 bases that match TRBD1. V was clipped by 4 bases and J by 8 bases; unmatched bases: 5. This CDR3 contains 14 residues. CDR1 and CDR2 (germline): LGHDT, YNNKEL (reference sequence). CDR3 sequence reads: CASSRDRDYSPLHF. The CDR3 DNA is TGTGCCAGCAGCCGAGACAGGGACTATTCACCCCTCCACTTT.

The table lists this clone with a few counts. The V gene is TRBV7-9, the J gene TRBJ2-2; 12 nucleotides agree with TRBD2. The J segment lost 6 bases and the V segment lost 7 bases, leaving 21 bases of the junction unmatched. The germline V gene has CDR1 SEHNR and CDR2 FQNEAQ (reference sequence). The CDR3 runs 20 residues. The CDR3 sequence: CASTPSATTSGRSWAGELFF. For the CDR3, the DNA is TGTGCCAGCACCCCCTCGGCCACCACTAGCGGGAGGAGTTGGGCCGGGGAGCTGTTTTTT.

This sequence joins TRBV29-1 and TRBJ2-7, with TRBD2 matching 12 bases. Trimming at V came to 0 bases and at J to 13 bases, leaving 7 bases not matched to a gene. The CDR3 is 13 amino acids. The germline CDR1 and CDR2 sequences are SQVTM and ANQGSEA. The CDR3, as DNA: TGCAGCGTTGAAGACGGGTCTAGCGGGGGGGATTACTTC. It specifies CSVEDGSSGGDYF.